Listed here are 3 T cell receptor beta chains from one sample, sequenced in a study of blood T cells in healthy people across ages. A second PCR, run for 7 to 11 cycles, used a sample-barcoded 5' primer plus a J-beta primer mix. TCRdb used MiXCR to reprocess the 5' RACE reads, holding one entry per CDR3 protein. The table records about 580,000 distinct CDR3 sequences, 40% to 50% of them present only once. Input material: blood. The receptors shown here come from an elderly man in good health.

The CDR3 region has the DNA TGCAGTGCTAGGACTAGCGGGAGCACAGATACGCAGTATTTT. It encodes CSARTSGSTDTQYF. This rearrangement joins TRBV20-1 to TRBJ2-3; 10 positions match TRBD2. Germline V gene data show CDR1 as DFQATT and CDR2 as SNEGSKA (reference sequence). The CDR3 is 14 residues long. The trim removed 3 bases at V and 0 bases at J, leaving 0 bases unmatched.

This clonotype was seen a few times. The chain carries TRBV20-1 and TRBJ2-7; perhaps TRBD2 as D (5 bases). There are 14 residues in the CDR3. V was pared by 3 bases and J by 0 bases, with 12 bases between. Germline assignment: CDR1 DFQATT and CDR2 SNEGSKA (reference sequence). DNA for the CDR3: TGCAGTGCTAGTTTAGTGGGAGTCTCCTACGAGCAGTACTTC. Encoded protein: CSASLVGVSYEQYF.

The V call is TRBV28, the J call TRBJ2-7; D remains ambiguous. This CDR3 spans 13 amino acids. Trimming removed 5 bases from V and 3 bases from J, with 11 bases in between. Germline CDR1 and CDR2: MDHEN and SYDVKM. The CDR3 is CASSLPEDYEQYF. CDR3 DNA: TGTGCCAGCAGTCTACCAGAGGACTACGAGCAGTACTTC. Full variable domain (missing parts from reference TRBV28 and TRBJ2-7): DVKVTQSSRYLVKRTGEKVFLECVQDMDHENMFWYRQDPGLGLRLIYFSYDVKMKEKGDIPEGYSVSREKKERFSLILESASTNQTSMYLCASSLPEDYEQYFGPGTRLTVT.